One and the same sample provided the 8 T cell receptor beta chains below, sequenced in a study of blood T cell repertoires in COVID-19 (dated by TCRdb to the early 2020s). The protocol used for the library was the immunoSEQ multiplex PCR assay. As stored in TCRdb, this immuneACCESS dataset retains in-frame rearrangements with V and J assigned. A fraction of the clones does not appear; measured against another copy, unresolved V genes explain less than half of the discrepancy, and the remainder lacks a known reason. The sample contains approximately 170,000 clones, around 84% of them found a single time. Nearly 8% of the sample belongs to the ten largest clones. The specimen was PBMCs or T cells enriched from blood (not recorded which). These receptors all stem from a woman between 50 and 59 years old who had recovered from COVID-19.

The DNA of the CDR3 is TGTGCCAGCTCACCCCAGGGGACGACTAATGAAAAACTGTTTTTT. It yields the protein CASSPQGTTNEKLFF. This sequence joins TRBV18 and TRBJ1-4, with D maybe TRBD1 (6 bases). Per germline, CDR1 KGHSH and CDR2 LQKENI. The germline V and J ends were trimmed by 3 bases and 2 bases, with 10 bases remaining between them. CDR3 length: 15 amino acids.

The chain carries TRBV19 and TRBJ1-5; TRBD1 might be the D (5 bases). The germline V and J ends were trimmed by 10 bases and 0 bases, with 13 bases remaining between them. The CDR3 loop spans 14 amino acids. Germline V gives CDR1 LNHDA, CDR2 SQIVND (reference sequence). The CDR3 is CATQIGDSNQPQHF. CDR3 nucleotide sequence: TGTGCCACACAAATAGGGGATAGCAATCAGCCCCAGCATTTT.

V gene TRBV7-2 combines with J gene TRBJ2-3, with 8 positions matching TRBD2. Germline-derived CDR1 and CDR2 are SGHTA and FQGNSA. The CDR3 runs to 14 residues. V lost 2 bases to trimming and J lost 3 bases; unmatched junction nucleotides: 1. CDR3 loop: CASSLRGGTDTQYF. Written as DNA, the CDR3 is TGTGCCAGCAGCTTACGGGGGGGGACAGATACGCAGTATTTT.

This clone was seen only once. The chain recombines TRBV4-1 with TRBJ2-7; 8 nucleotides line up with TRBD2. The junction had 10 bases not matched to a gene; V was cut back by 0 bases and J by 0 bases. Looked up from germline, CDR1 is MGHRA and CDR2 is YSYEKL. CDR3 length equals 18 residues. The CDR3 reads CASSQDEVRSGSSYEQYF. The CDR3, as DNA: TGCGCCAGCAGCCAAGATGAGGTAAGGAGCGGGAGCTCCTACGAGCAGTACTTC.

This sequence joins TRBV28 and TRBJ1-6, with 8 bases fitting TRBD1. Germline lookup yields CDR1 MDHEN and CDR2 SYDVKM. The length of the CDR3 is 16 residues. Trimming took 4 bases from V and 8 from J; bases not matched to a gene: 10. CDR3 sequence: CASSSPFDRGHSPLHF. The CDR3 nucleotides are TGTGCCAGCAGTTCCCCCTTTGACAGGGGACATTCACCCCTCCACTTT.

This chain joins TRBV24-1 and TRBJ1-2; D is unresolved. This CDR3 is built from 13 residues. Germline CDR1 reads KGHDR; CDR2 reads SFDVKD. Trimming cost V 6 bases and J 0 bases, with 7 bases left between them. The DNA of the CDR3 is TGTGCCACCAGTACGAGAGCTAACTATGGCTACACCTTC. Protein: CATSTRANYGYTF.

The CDR3: CASSPTAETQYF. The CDR3 DNA follows: TGTGCCAGCTCACCTACTGCTGAGACCCAGTACTTC. The chain joins TRBV18 to TRBJ2-5, with D uncertain. Germline V lookup: CDR1 KGHSH, CDR2 LQKENI. This CDR3 is built from 12 residues. Between the trimmed V and J ends, which lost 3 bases and 5 bases, there was a span of 7 bases.

The CDR3 here is CASSPGGRNEKLFF. CDR3 sequence (DNA): TGTGCCAGCAGCCCGGGCGGGAGGAATGAAAAACTGTTTTTT. The chain is built from TRBV7-9 and TRBJ1-4, with D uncertain. Looked up from germline, CDR1 is SEHNR and CDR2 is FQNEAQ (reference sequence). The CDR3 has 14 residues. V shed 5 bases and J shed 5 bases, with 12 bases lying between them.